This T cell receptor (beta chain) was sequenced during a study of STAT5B mutations in CD4+ large granular lymphocyte leukemia. Study-level findings and limits: Top patient clones used TRBV06 genes more often: 8/27 versus 2/35 in controls. Without HLA matching, higher CD4+ than CD8+ T-LGLL clonality could reflect small sample size. Approximately 25% of private leukemic clonotypes occurred rarely in other patients' non-leukemic repertoires.

Measured with immunoSEQ multiplex PCR; TCRdb has only the in-frame clones, and not every one. The sample consists of under 55,000 clones, around 86% of them appearing once. About this clone: The target antigen is unknown.

Healthy controls were blood donor buffy coats. Looked up from germline, CDR1 is ENHRY and CDR2 is SYGVKD. Trimming cost V 4 bases and J 3 bases; bases outside gene matches: 6. The CDR3 spans 16 residues. This sequence originates from a human donor in good health. Sequenced input: CD4+ T cells from blood buffy coats. The rearrangement uses TRBV10-3 and TRBJ2-7, with 13 bases identical to TRBD2. CDR3 coding DNA: TGTGCCATCAGTGCCGGAGGGACTAGCGGGATCTACGAGCAGTACTTC. Its protein is CAISAGGTSGIYEQYF.